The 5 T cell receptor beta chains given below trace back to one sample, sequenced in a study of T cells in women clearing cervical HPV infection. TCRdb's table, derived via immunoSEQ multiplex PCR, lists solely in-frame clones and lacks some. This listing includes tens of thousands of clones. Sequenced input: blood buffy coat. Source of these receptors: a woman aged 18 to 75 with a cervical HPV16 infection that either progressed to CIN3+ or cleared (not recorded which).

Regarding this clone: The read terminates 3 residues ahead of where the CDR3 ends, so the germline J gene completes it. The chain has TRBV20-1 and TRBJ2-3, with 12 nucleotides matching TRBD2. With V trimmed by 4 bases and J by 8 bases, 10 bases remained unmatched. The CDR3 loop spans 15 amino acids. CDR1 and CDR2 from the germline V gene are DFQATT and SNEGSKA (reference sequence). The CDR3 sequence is CSANELAGGWGTQYF. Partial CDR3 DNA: TGCAGTGCTAACGAACTAGCGGGGGGCTGGGGTACG.

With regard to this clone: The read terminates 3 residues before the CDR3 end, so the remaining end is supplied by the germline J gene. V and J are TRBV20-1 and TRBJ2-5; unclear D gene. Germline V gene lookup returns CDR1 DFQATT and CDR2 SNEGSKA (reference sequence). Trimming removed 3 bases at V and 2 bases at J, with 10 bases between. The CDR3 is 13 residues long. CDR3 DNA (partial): TGCAGTGCTAGTGATAGCCTGCAAGAGACC. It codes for CSASDSLQET. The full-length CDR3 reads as CSASDSLQETQYF.

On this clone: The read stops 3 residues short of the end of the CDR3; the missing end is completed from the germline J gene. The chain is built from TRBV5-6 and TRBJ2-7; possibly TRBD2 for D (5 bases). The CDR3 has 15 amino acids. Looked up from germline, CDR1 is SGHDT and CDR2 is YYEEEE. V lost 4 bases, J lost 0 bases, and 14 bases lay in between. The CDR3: CASSRVRRPSYEQYF. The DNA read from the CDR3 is TGTGCCAGCAGCCGTGTCAGGAGGCCCTCCTACGAG.

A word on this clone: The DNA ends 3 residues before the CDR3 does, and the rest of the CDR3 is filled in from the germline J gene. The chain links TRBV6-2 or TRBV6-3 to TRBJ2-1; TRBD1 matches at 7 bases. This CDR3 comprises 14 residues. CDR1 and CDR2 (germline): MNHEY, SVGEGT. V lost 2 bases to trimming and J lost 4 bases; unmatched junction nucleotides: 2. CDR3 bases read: TGTGCCAGCAGTTACGGGGACAGTTACAATGAG. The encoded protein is CASSYGDSYNE. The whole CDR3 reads CASSYGDSYNEQFF.

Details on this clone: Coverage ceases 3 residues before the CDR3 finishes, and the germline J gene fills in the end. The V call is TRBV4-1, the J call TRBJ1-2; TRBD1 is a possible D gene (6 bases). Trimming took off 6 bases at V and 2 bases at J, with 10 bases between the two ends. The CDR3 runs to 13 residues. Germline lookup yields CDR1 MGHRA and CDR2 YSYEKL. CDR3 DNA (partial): TGCGCCAGCAGACAGGGCTTCAACTATGGC. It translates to CASRQGFNYG. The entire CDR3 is CASRQGFNYGYTF.